This is a list of T cell receptor beta chains from one sample in a study of cytomegalovirus exposure and HLA in healthy donors. Measured with immunoSEQ multiplex PCR; TCRdb has only the in-frame clones, and not every one. The sample has 200,000 to 300,000 clones, about 83% seen once; the top ten hold roughly 2%. Source material: PBMCs. All receptors derive from a woman in her thirties or forties in good health and CMV-seropositive. Both conserved end residues are part of each CDR3. A D gene is named only where the DNA matches it firmly. Not all rows give a size; the values are once, few, many and, for expanded clones, a class.

D	V	J	size	DNA	CDR3
NA	TRBV2	TRBJ1-1	NA	TGTGCCAGCAGTGAATGGGGCAGCCTAAACACTGAAGCTTTCTTT	CASSEWGSLNTEAFF
NA	TRBV11-1	TRBJ2-5	NA	TGTGCCAGCAGCCAACCCCCTCGGGAGACCCAGTACTTC	CASSQPPRETQYF
NA	TRBV7-9	TRBJ1-1	NA	TGTGCCAGCAGCCCTTACTCTGGGAGGACTGAAGCTTTCTTT	CASSPYSGRTEAFF
NA	TRBV20-1	TRBJ1-2	few	TGCAGTGCTAACCTCCAGGGCGGCTACACCTTC	CSANLQGGYTF
TRBD1	TRBV4-2	TRBJ1-2	NA	TGTGCCAGCAGCCAACCCGTTCTCGGACAGGGCTTCCATGGCTACACCTTC	CASSQPVLGQGFHGYTF
TRBD1	TRBV27	TRBJ2-7	NA	TGTGCCAGCAGTGCACAACAGGGGTCAGCCTACGAGCAGTACTTC	CASSAQQGSAYEQYF
NA	TRBV10-3	TRBJ1-6	few	TGTGCCATCAGTGCCGGGAATTCACCCCTCCACTTT	CAISAGNSPLHF
NA	TRBV6-5	TRBJ2-7	few	TGTGCCAGCAGTGCTATACAGGGCTACGAGCAGTACTTC	CASSAIQGYEQYF
TRBD2	TRBV28	TRBJ2-3	NA	TGTGCCAGCAGGCCACAGACTAGCGGGAGCACAGATACGCAGTATTTT	CASRPQTSGSTDTQYF
NA	TRBV1	TRBJ2-5	NA	TGCACCAGCAGCCAATTCGGCCAGGGCGGGACCCAGTACTTC	CTSSQFGQGGTQYF
NA	TRBV27	TRBJ1-3	NA	TGTGCCAGCATTTCTCTTGCTGGAAACACCATATATTTT	CASISLAGNTIYF
TRBD2	TRBV27	TRBJ2-1	NA	TGTGCCAGCAGTTTACTGGCGGGAGAGTACAATGAGCAGTTCTTC	CASSLLAGEYNEQFF
TRBD1	TRBV7-2	TRBJ2-1	NA	TGTGCCAGCAGCTTACGAGGGCAGGGGGCGGGTAATGAGCAGTTCTTC	CASSLRGQGAGNEQFF
TRBD2	TRBV7-2	TRBJ2-5	NA	TGTGCCAGCAGCTTCCCCACTAGCGGCAGCCAAGAGACCCAGTACTTC	CASSFPTSGSQETQYF
NA	TRBV19	TRBJ2-2	NA	TGTGCCAGTAGTATAGATCGCCGGGGAGGCGGCGGGGAGCTGTTTTTT	CASSIDRRGGGGELFF
TRBD1	TRBV7-9	TRBJ1-1	NA	TGTGCCAGCAGCTCCCGGGACAGTATGAGTGAAGCTTTCTTT	CASSSRDSMSEAFF
NA	TRBV30	TRBJ1-6	NA	TGTGCCTGGAAGGGATGGGGGCCCTGGAATAATTCACCCCTCCACTTT	CAWKGWGPWNNSPLHF
NA	TRBV10-3	TRBJ1-2	once	TGTGCCATCAGTGAGAACAGGGACTATGGCTACACCTTC	CAISENRDYGYTF
TRBD1	TRBV28	TRBJ2-7	NA	TGTGCCAGCAGTCCGACAGGGCCGACCTCCTACGAGCAGTACTTC	CASSPTGPTSYEQYF
NA	TRBV30	TRBJ1-2	once	TGTGCCTGGGCTGGACAGTCCCTGAATGGCTACACCTTC	CAWAGQSLNGYTF
TRBD1	TRBV7-2	TRBJ2-7	NA	TGTGCCAGCAGCTTAGAGGCAGGGGGCTACGAGCAGTACTTC	CASSLEAGGYEQYF
NA	TRBV5-1	TRBJ2-2	NA	TGCGCCAGCAGCTTGGACCCCCCGGTCGCCGGGGAGCTGTTTTTT	CASSLDPPVAGELFF
TRBD2	TRBV5-1	TRBJ2-3	few	TGCGCCAGCACCCAATCGACCTCTAGCGGGCGCACAGATACGCAGTATTTT	CASTQSTSSGRTDTQYF
TRBD1	TRBV27	TRBJ1-5	once	TGTGCCAGCAGTTTACGACAGGGCCCTTATAGCAATCAGCCCCAGCATTTT	CASSLRQGPYSNQPQHF
TRBD2	TRBV4-1	TRBJ2-7	NA	TGCGCCAGCAGCCAAGGACTAGCGGGACCCCACGAGCAGTACTTC	CASSQGLAGPHEQYF
TRBD1	TRBV4-3	TRBJ1-6	few	TGCGCCAGCAGCCAATGGGACAGCCCCACACAGACACCCCTCCACTTT	CASSQWDSPTQTPLHF
NA	TRBV5-1	TRBJ2-5	NA	TGCGCCAGCAGCTTGGGTGGTCAGGGGCGAGAGACCCAGTACTTC	CASSLGGQGRETQYF
NA	TRBV6-6	TRBJ1-6	NA	TGTGCCAGCAGTGCTCGGGAGCTTAATTCACCCCTCCACTTT	CASSARELNSPLHF
TRBD1	TRBV10-1	TRBJ1-5	once	TGCGCCAACCTACAGGGGAGGCAGCCCCAGCATTTT	CANLQGRQPQHF
TRBD2	TRBV18	TRBJ2-5	NA	TGTGCCAGCTCACCGTCGGGGGAGGGGACCCAGTACTTC	CASSPSGEGTQYF
NA	TRBV7-2	TRBJ1-3	NA	TGTGCCAGCAGCTTATCGGGTTCAGGAAACACCATATATTTT	CASSLSGSGNTIYF
NA	TRBV27	TRBJ2-7	few	TGTGCCAGCAGCCCTCCACGACTAGGGAAAACCTACGAGCAGTACTTC	CASSPPRLGKTYEQYF
NA	TRBV5-1	TRBJ1-1	NA	TGCGCCAGCCGTAGGAGCGGGAGTGACACTGAAGCTTTCTTT	CASRRSGSDTEAFF
TRBD1	TRBV7-2	TRBJ2-1	NA	TGTGCCAGCAGCACCGGACAGGGGGCATTGAGTGAGCAGTTCTTC	CASSTGQGALSEQFF
NA	TRBV18	TRBJ2-7	NA	TGTGCCAGCTCGCCCCAGGGGACGTCCTACGAGCAGTACTTC	CASSPQGTSYEQYF
TRBD1	TRBV11-2	TRBJ1-4	once	TGTGCCAGCAGCTTTGCAGGGACAGGGGGAGGAAAACTGTTTTTT	CASSFAGTGGGKLFF
TRBD1	TRBV9	TRBJ1-4	NA	TGTGCCAGCAGCGTAGGGGTGGCGACAGGGCGACATGAAAAACTGTTTTTT	CASSVGVATGRHEKLFF
TRBD1	TRBV19	TRBJ2-7	NA	TGTGCCAGCACAGACCGACAGGGGGCCTACGAGCAGTACTTC	CASTDRQGAYEQYF
TRBD2	TRBV27	TRBJ2-3	NA	TGTGCCAGCAGTCCCATTAGCGGGAGGTCGTATACGCAGTATTTT	CASSPISGRSYTQYF
NA	TRBV5-1	TRBJ1-5	once	TGCGCCAGCAGCTTCGCAGGCGTGGAGCCCCAGCATTTT	CASSFAGVEPQHF
TRBD1	TRBV19	TRBJ1-5	NA	TGTGCCAGTAGTACCGGGACAGGTCAGCCCCAGCATTTT	CASSTGTGQPQHF
NA	TRBV4-3	TRBJ2-3	NA	TGCGCCAGCAGCCGCGAGCGTTACCCCACAGATACGCAGTATTTT	CASSRERYPTDTQYF
TRBD1	TRBV4-1	TRBJ1-1	NA	TGCGCCAGCAGCCAACAAGCGACAGGGGGCACTGAAGCTTTCTTT	CASSQQATGGTEAFF
NA	TRBV29-1	TRBJ1-3	NA	TGCAGCGGAATCAGCTCTGGAAACACCATATATTTT	CSGISSGNTIYF
NA	TRBV9	TRBJ1-6	once	TGTGCCAGCGGAGCGGGGGGGGGCTCACCCCTCCACTTT	CASGAGGGSPLHF
NA	TRBV19	TRBJ2-2	NA	TGTGCCAGTAGTTCCCCGCCAGGGGTTTCTCTCACCGGGGAGCTGTTTTTT	CASSSPPGVSLTGELFF
TRBD1	TRBV7-2	TRBJ1-1	once	TGTGCCAGCAGCTCCGGGCCTAGGGACAGGGGAACTGAAGCTTTCTTT	CASSSGPRDRGTEAFF
NA	TRBV5-8	TRBJ2-7	NA	TGTGCCAGCAGCTTCCAAGCGGTCTCCTACGAGCAGTACTTC	CASSFQAVSYEQYF
TRBD1	TRBV6-1	TRBJ2-4	NA	TGTGCCAGCAGTGCACAGGGGGACAGTCAGTACTTC	CASSAQGDSQYF
NA	TRBV4-2	TRBJ2-7	NA	TGTGCCAGCAGCCAAGGGCCTAGCCCAGGTACCTACGAGCAGTACTTC	CASSQGPSPGTYEQYF